These 13 T cell receptor beta chains came from one sample sequenced in a study of blood T cell repertoires in COVID-19. Repertoires were generated with immunoSEQ multiplex PCR, while TCRdb's copy carries only in-frame clones and drops some. The sample carries some 21,000 clones, about nine tenths recorded once. The sequenced sample was peripheral blood. Receptors originate from an elderly woman with active or convalescent COVID-19.

The chain employs TRBV30 and TRBJ2-7; perhaps TRBD1 as D (6 bases). The ends were cut back, 3 bases at V and 7 bases at J, with 19 bases in the middle. The CDR3 length is 14 residues. Per germline, CDR1 GTSNPN and CDR2 SVGIG (reference sequence). This CDR3 is CAWSLGGPGREQYF. The CDR3 coding sequence is TGTGCCTGGAGCCTAGGGGGTCCCGGGCGGGAGCAGTACTTC.

This clone appeared a few times. V usage is TRBV18 and J usage is TRBJ1-1, with 10 nucleotides matching TRBD1. V was pared by 4 bases and J by 4 bases, with 3 bases of the junction left unmatched. This CDR3 comprises 14 residues. Germline lookup yields CDR1 KGHSH and CDR2 LQKENI. As DNA, the CDR3 is TGTGCCAGCTCACGGGACAGGGGAGGCACTGAAGCTTTCTTT. The encoded protein is CASSRDRGGTEAFF. Supplemented by reference TRBV18 and TRBJ1-1, the full variable domain reads NAGVMQNPRHLVRRRGQEARLRCSPMKGHSHVYWYRQLPEEGLKFMVYLQKENIIDESGMPKERFSAEFPKEGPSILRIQQVVRGDSAAYFCASSRDRGGTEAFFGQGTRLTVV.

For the CDR3, the DNA is TGTGCCAGTTCCTCACTGGGGGGGTCTAGCGTCGACAATGAGCAGTTCTTC. Protein sequence: CASSSLGGSSVDNEQFF. The chain joins TRBV7-6 to TRBJ2-1; 7 bases line up with TRBD2. CDR1 and CDR2 (germline): SGHVS, FNYEAQ. With 9 bases clipped from V and 5 bases from J, the junction kept 19 bases outside the gene matches. The CDR3 runs to 17 residues.

The DNA of the CDR3 is TGTGCCAGCAGTGAATACCCCGAGGACAGGGAGTACGAGCAGTACTTC. Its translation: CASSEYPEDREYEQYF. This chain links TRBV25-1 with TRBJ2-7, with 8 bases lining up with TRBD1. The CDR3 totals 16 residues. Per the germline V gene, CDR1 is MGHDK and CDR2 is SYGVNS. With V trimmed by 0 bases and J by 4 bases, 8 bases remained unmatched.

This clone has just one count. The chain has TRBV11-3 and TRBJ2-3; 8 bases fit TRBD2. V trimming: 10 bases; J trimming: 3 bases; junction bases outside the gene matches: 18. Germline V gives CDR1 SGHNT, CDR2 YENEEA. The CDR3 is 17 amino acids. The CDR3 protein is CATGRLGLASGTDTQYF. CDR3 nucleotide sequence: TGTGCCACCGGACGGCTCGGACTAGCCTCGGGGACAGATACGCAGTATTTT.

The chain joins TRBV4-1 to TRBJ2-1; a possible D gene is TRBD2 (6 bases). Trimming left V 8 bases short and J 4 bases short, with 21 bases between. Per the germline V gene, CDR1 is MGHRA and CDR2 is YSYEKL. The CDR3 extends over 16 amino acids. DNA of the CDR3: TGCGCCAGCTCCAATCTCGGGCGGGGTCGTTACAATGAGCAGTTCTTC. As protein: CASSNLGRGRYNEQFF.

The V call is TRBV5-1, the J call TRBJ1-2, with D perhaps TRBD1 (5 bases). Germline V gives CDR1 SGHRS, CDR2 YFSETQ. V gave up 2 bases and J gave up 5 bases, with 19 bases separating them. The CDR3 consists of 16 residues. CDR3 loop: CASSFTGTGDWYGYTF. CDR3 bases: TGCGCCAGCAGCTTTACGGGGACGGGGGATTGGTATGGCTACACCTTC.

This chain joins TRBV6-5 and TRBJ1-1; a weak D match, TRBD1 (5 bases). The CDR3 spans 14 residues. V was shortened by 6 bases and J by 4 bases, with 15 bases between the two germline ends. Germline CDR1 MNHEY, CDR2 SVGAGI. CDR3 DNA sequence: TGTGCCAGCAGCCCGGTGGGGGGAATCACTGAAGCTTTCTTT. It specifies CASSPVGGITEAFF.

This chain uses TRBV27 with TRBJ2-7; D possibly corresponds to TRBD1 (6 bases). The CDR3 length is 15 residues. V dropped 5 bases and J dropped 5 bases, with 19 bases sitting between them. Germline loops: CDR1 MNHEY, CDR2 SMNVEV (reference sequence). The DNA of the CDR3 is TGTGCCAGCAGTCCATCGACAGGTTATAGGGACGAGCAGTACTTC. The encoded protein is CASSPSTGYRDEQYF.

The chain uses TRBV7-6 and TRBJ2-5, with D possibly matching TRBD1 (5 bases). Trimming removed 1 base from V and 5 bases from J, with 11 bases in between. The germline V gene encodes CDR1 SGHVS and CDR2 FNYEAQ. The CDR3 contains 14 residues. CDR3 amino acids: CASSLGGVWETQYF. The CDR3 DNA reads as TGTGCCAGCAGCTTAGGGGGCGTATGGGAGACCCAGTACTTC.

J is TRBJ1-1 and V is TRBV27; no reliable D call. This CDR3 spans 19 amino acids. V dropped 4 bases and J dropped 1 base, with 25 bases sitting between them. Germline CDR1 is MNHEY and CDR2 is SMNVEV (reference sequence). CDR3: CASSSTSFGWSYSNTEAFF. The CDR3 DNA follows: TGTGCCAGCAGTTCAACCTCCTTCGGGTGGTCCTACTCGAACACTGAAGCTTTCTTT.

The chain couples TRBV20-1 to TRBJ1-2; TRBD1 might be the D (5 bases). V lost 3 bases and J 6 bases, leaving 11 bases between the germline ends. There are 12 residues in the CDR3. Germline V CDR1 and CDR2: DFQATT, SNEGSKA (reference sequence). The CDR3 reads CSASRGTDGYTF. CDR3 nucleotide sequence: TGCAGTGCTAGTCGGGGGACCGATGGCTACACCTTC.

The rearrangement links TRBV19 to TRBJ1-2; 9 bases align to TRBD1. The CDR3 runs to 17 residues. V trimming: 2 bases; J trimming: 5 bases; junction bases outside the gene matches: 12. The germline V gene has CDR1 LNHDA and CDR2 SQIVND (reference sequence). The CDR3 protein is CASSIYSGGTGPYGYTF. Here the CDR3 DNA reads TGTGCCAGTAGTATATATAGCGGCGGGACAGGGCCTTATGGCTACACCTTC.